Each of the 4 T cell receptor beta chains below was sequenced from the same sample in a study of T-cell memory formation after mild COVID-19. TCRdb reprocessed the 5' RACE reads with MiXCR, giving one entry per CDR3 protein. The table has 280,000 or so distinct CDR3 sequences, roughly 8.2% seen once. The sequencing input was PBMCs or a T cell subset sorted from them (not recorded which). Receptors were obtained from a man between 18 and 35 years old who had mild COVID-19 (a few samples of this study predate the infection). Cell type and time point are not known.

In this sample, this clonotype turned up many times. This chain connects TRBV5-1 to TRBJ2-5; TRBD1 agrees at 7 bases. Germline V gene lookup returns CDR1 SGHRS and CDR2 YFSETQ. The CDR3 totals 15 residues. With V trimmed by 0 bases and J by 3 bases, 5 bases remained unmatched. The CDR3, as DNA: TGCGCCAGCAGCTTGGCCGGGACAGCAAAAGAGACCCAGTACTTC. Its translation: CASSLAGTAKETQYF.

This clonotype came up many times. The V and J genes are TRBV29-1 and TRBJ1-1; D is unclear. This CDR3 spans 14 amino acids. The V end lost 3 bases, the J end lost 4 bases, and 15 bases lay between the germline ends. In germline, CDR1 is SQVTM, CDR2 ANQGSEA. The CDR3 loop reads CSVDSQAGITEAFF. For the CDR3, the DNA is TGCAGCGTTGATAGTCAAGCTGGGATCACTGAAGCTTTCTTT.

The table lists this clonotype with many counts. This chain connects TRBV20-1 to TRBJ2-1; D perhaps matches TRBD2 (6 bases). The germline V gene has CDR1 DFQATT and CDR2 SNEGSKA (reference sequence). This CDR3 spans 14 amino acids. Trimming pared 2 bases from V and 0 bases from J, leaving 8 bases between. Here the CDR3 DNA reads TGCAGTGCTAGAACCGGGAGCTCCTACAATGAGCAGTTCTTC. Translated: CSARTGSSYNEQFF.

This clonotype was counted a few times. CDR3 sequence (DNA): TGTGCCAGCAGTAGCTGGGACAAAAAAGAGACCCAGTACTTC. Translation: CASSSWDKKETQYF. V gene TRBV12-3 or TRBV12-4 combines with J gene TRBJ2-5; possible D gene TRBD1, 6 bases. There are 14 residues in the CDR3. V dropped 5 bases and J dropped 3 bases, with 13 bases sitting between them.